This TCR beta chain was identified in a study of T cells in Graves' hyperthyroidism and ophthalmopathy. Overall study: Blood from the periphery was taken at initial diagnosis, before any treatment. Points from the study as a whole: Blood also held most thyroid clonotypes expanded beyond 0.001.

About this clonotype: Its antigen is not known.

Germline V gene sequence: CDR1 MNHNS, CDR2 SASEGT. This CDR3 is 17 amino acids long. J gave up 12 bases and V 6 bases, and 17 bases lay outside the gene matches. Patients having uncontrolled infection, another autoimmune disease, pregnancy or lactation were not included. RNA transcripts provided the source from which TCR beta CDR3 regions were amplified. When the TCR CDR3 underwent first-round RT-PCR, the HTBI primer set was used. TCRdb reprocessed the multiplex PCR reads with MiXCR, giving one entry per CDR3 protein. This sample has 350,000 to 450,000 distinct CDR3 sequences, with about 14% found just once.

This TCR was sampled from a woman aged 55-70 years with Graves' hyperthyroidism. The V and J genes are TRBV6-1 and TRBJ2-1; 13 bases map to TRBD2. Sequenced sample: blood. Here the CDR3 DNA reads TGTGCCAGCAGCCAAACGGGGACTAGCGGGACCTGGGGTGGGCAGTTCTTC. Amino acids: CASSQTGTSGTWGGQFF.